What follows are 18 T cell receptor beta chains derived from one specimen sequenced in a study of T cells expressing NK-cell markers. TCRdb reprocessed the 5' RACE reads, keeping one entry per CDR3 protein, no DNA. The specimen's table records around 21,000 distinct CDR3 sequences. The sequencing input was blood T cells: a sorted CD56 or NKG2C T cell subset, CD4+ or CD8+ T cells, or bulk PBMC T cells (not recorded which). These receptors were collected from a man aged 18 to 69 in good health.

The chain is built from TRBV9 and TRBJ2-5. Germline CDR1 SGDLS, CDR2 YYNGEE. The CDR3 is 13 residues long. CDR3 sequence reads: CASSVSREETQYF.

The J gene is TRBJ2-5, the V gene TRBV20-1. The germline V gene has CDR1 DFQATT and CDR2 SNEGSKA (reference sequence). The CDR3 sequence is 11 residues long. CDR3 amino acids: CRVKVRETQYF.

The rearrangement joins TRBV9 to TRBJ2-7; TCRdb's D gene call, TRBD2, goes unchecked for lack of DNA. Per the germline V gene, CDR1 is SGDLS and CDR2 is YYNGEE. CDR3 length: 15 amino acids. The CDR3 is CASSAESRESYEQYF.

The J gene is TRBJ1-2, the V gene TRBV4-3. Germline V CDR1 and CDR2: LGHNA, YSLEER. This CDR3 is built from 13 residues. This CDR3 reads CASSQDLNYGYTF.

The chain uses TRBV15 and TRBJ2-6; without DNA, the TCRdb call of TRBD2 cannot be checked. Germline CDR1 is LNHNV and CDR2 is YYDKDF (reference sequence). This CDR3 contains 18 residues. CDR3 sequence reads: CATSRDGRLAPGANVLTF.

This chain's CDR3 is CASSVALTGHSGNTIYF. The chain combines TRBV9 with TRBJ1-3. Per germline, CDR1 SGDLS and CDR2 YYNGEE. This CDR3 comprises 17 residues.

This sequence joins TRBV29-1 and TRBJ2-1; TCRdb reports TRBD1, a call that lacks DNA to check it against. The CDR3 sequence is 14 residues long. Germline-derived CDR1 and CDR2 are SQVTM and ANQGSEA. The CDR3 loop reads CSVGPQGGYNEQFF.

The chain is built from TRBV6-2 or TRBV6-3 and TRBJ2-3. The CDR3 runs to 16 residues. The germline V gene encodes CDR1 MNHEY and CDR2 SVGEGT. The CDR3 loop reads CASSYGGSTGTDTQYF.

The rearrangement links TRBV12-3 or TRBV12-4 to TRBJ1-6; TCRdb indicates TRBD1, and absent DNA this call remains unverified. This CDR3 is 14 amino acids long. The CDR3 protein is CASTLQGADSPLHF.

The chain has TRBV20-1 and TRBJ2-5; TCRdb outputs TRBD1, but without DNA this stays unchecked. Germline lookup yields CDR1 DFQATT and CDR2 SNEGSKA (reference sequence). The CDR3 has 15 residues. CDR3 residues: CSARPDRGRVETQYF.

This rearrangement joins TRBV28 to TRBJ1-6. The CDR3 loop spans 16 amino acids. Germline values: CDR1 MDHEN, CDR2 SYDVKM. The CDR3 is CASSLRAGGIDSPLHF. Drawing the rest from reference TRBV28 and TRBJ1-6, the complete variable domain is DVKVTQSSRYLVKRTGEKVFLECVQDMDHENMFWYRQDPGLGLRLIYFSYDVKMKEKGDIPEGYSVSREKKERFSLILESASTNQTSMYLCASSLRAGGIDSPLHFGNGTRLTVT.

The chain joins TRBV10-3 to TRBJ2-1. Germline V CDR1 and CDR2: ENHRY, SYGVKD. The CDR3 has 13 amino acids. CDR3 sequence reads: CAISKGPYNEQFF.

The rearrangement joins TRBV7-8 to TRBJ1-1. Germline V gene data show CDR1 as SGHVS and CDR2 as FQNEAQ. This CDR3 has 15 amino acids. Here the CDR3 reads CASSLYLRENTEAFF.

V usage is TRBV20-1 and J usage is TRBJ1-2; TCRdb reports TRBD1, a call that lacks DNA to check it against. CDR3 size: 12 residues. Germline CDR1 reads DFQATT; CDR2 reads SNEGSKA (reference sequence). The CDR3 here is CSASQGASGYTF.

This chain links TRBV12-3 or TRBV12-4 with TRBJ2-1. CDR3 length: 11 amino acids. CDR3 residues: CASSRGNKQFF.

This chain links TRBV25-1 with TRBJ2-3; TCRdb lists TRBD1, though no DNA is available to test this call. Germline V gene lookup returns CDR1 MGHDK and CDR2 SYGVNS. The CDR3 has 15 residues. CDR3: CASSDPAGGTDTQYF.

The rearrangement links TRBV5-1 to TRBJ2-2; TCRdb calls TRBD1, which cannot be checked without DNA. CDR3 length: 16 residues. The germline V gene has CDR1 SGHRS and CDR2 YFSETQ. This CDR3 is CASSLGTGLNTGELFF.

The CDR3 sequence is CASSHGGRGSSYNEQFF. The V and J genes are TRBV12-3 or TRBV12-4 and TRBJ2-1; TCRdb gives TRBD2 as the D gene, but with no DNA this cannot be confirmed. The CDR3 loop spans 17 amino acids.